This T cell receptor (beta chain) was profiled in a study of blood T cell repertoires in COVID-19. Study context: In each case, the material was cDNA or gDNA derived from T cells, B-cell-depleted T cells, or PBMCs.

Original handling: Amplification of reference gene primers provided the estimated nucleated cell counts. Profiling relied on immunoSEQ multiplex PCR, and the TCRdb table lists in-frame clones only, not all of them. For V, J and clone size, that table is used; D and trimming come from the DNA. The profile shows 150,000 to 200,000 clones, 87% of them singletons. V was clipped by 10 bases and J by 5 bases; unmatched bases: 11. The CDR3 spans 15 residues. Per germline, CDR1 ENHRY and CDR2 SYGVKD. The TCR was taken from a man aged 55 to 70 with active or convalescent COVID-19. This chain uses TRBV10-3 with TRBJ2-2, with 9 nucleotides matching TRBD1. Sequencing was carried out using peripheral blood. CDR3 in amino acids: CATTSTGGGTGELFF. The DNA of the CDR3 is TGTGCCACGACCTCCACAGGGGGCGGGACCGGGGAGCTGTTTTTT.